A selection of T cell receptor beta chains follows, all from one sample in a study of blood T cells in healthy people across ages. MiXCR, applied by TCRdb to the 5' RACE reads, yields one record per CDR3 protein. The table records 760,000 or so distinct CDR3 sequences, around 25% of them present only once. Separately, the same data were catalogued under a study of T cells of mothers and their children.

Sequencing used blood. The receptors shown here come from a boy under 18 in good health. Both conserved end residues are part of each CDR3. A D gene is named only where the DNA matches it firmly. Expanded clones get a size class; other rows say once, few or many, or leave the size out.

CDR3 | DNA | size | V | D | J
CAIWRGLNTDTQYF | TGTGCCATCTGGAGGGGGCTAAACACAGATACGCAGTATTTT | few | TRBV7-9 | - | TRBJ2-3
CASSGGHQTTETQYF | TGTGCCAGCAGTGGCGGTCACCAAACGACGGAGACCCAGTACTTC | - | TRBV12-3/TRBV12-4 | - | TRBJ2-5
CASLGQGATGELFF | TGTGCCAGCCTTGGACAGGGGGCCACCGGGGAGCTGTTTTTT | few | TRBV27 | TRBD1 | TRBJ2-2
CSVGSTVLYEQYF | TGCAGCGTTGGGTCGACTGTACTCTACGAGCAGTACTTC | - | TRBV29-1 | - | TRBJ2-7
CASGQIQETQYF | TGTGCCAGCGGCCAGATACAAGAGACCCAGTACTTC | few | TRBV6-2/TRBV6-3 | - | TRBJ2-5
CASRIPETGELFF | TGTGCCAGTAGGATCCCGGAAACCGGGGAGCTGTTTTTT | few | TRBV19 | - | TRBJ2-2
CASSLAPRDSNQPQHF | TGTGCCAGCAGCTTAGCCCCCAGGGATAGCAATCAGCCCCAGCATTTT | - | TRBV7-2 | - | TRBJ1-5
CASTAGLSSYNEQFF | TGTGCCAGCACGGCGGGCCTGAGCTCCTACAATGAGCAGTTCTTC | - | TRBV28 | - | TRBJ2-1
CSVWDSTDTQYF | TGCAGCGTTTGGGACAGCACAGATACGCAGTATTTT | few | TRBV29-1 | - | TRBJ2-3
CASSQAEYLAGTTDTQYF | TGTGCCAGCAGCCAAGCAGAATACCTAGCGGGTACCACAGATACGCAGTATTTT | - | TRBV3-1 | TRBD2 | TRBJ2-3
CSVRGGSSYEQYF | TGCAGCGTTAGGGGCGGCAGCTCCTACGAGCAGTACTTC | many | TRBV29-1 | - | TRBJ2-7
CASSLAPRGAETQYF | TGTGCCAGCAGCTTAGCCCCGCGGGGGGCCGAGACCCAGTACTTC | - | TRBV11-2 | TRBD2 | TRBJ2-5
CASSQERDRSTGEQYF | TGTGCCAGCAGCCAAGAACGAGACAGGTCAACGGGCGAGCAGTACTTC | - | TRBV14 | - | TRBJ2-7
CASMGTSWDTDTQYF | TGTGCCAGCATGGGGACTAGCTGGGACACAGATACGCAGTATTTT | - | TRBV27 | TRBD2 | TRBJ2-3
CASSLGREGNGANVLTF | TGCGCCAGCAGCTTGGGACGGGAGGGGAACGGGGCCAACGTCCTGACTTTC | - | TRBV5-1 | TRBD2 | TRBJ2-6
CASPGIAGSPYEQYF | TGTGCTAGCCCCGGGATAGCGGGATCTCCCTACGAGCAGTACTTC | few | TRBV12-5 | TRBD2 | TRBJ2-7
CASSQDMSGGARTQYF | TGTGCCAGCAGCCAAGATATGAGCGGGGGGGCCCGTACGCAGTATTTT | few | TRBV3-1 | TRBD2 | TRBJ2-3
CASSSSLGQRSYEQYF | TGTGCCAGCAGCTCAAGCCTCGGACAGCGATCCTACGAGCAGTACTTC | few | TRBV11-2 | - | TRBJ2-7
CSVAGTYEAFF | TGCAGCGTTGCCGGGACATATGAAGCTTTCTTT | few | TRBV29-1 | - | TRBJ1-1
CASSPGLAIYNEQFF | TGTGCCAGCAGCCCCGGACTAGCGATCTACAATGAGCAGTTCTTC | few | TRBV7-2 | TRBD2 | TRBJ2-1
CSVLWPGDLQETQYF | TGCAGCGTGCTTTGGCCTGGTGACTTACAAGAGACCCAGTACTTC | - | TRBV29-1 | - | TRBJ2-5
CSVEDLMGGIF | TGCAGCGTTGAAGATCTTATGGGGGGGATCTTC | - | TRBV29-1 | - | TRBJ1-2
CASSSPGLVNTEAFF | TGTGCCAGCAGCTCACCGGGACTGGTGAACACTGAAGCTTTCTTT | few | TRBV7-6 | - | TRBJ1-1
CASSATRGRLDEQYF | TGTGCCAGCAGTGCTACCCGGGGCAGGCTGGACGAGCAGTACTTC | - | TRBV6-1 | - | TRBJ2-7
CASSLFPGTGVNEQFF | TGTGCCAGCAGCCTTTTCCCCGGGACAGGGGTCAATGAGCAGTTCTTC | - | TRBV3-1 | TRBD1 | TRBJ2-1
CASSERQGNQPQHF | TGTGCCAGCAGTGAAAGACAGGGCAATCAGCCCCAGCATTTT | - | TRBV2 | - | TRBJ1-5
CSALVNTEAFF | TGCAGCGCATTGGTGAACACTGAAGCTTTCTTT | - | TRBV29-1 | - | TRBJ1-1
CASSLRTESSGNTIYF | TGCGCCAGCAGCTTGAGGACGGAGAGCTCTGGAAACACCATATATTTT | few | TRBV5-1 | - | TRBJ1-3
CASSQGVQGSPYGYTF | TGTGCCAGCAGCCAAGGTGTGCAGGGAAGTCCCTATGGCTACACCTTC | - | TRBV4-2 | - | TRBJ1-2
CSARDLETSEETQYF | TGCAGTGCTAGAGATCTGGAGACTTCAGAAGAGACCCAGTACTTC | - | TRBV20-1 | - | TRBJ2-5
CSASGTGFEAFF | TGCAGTGCTTCCGGGACAGGGTTTGAAGCTTTCTTT | few | TRBV20-1 | TRBD1 | TRBJ1-1
CASSPRRDTDGQETQYF | TGTGCCAGCAGTCCACGCCGGGACACCGATGGGCAAGAGACCCAGTACTTC | - | TRBV7-9 | - | TRBJ2-5
CASSLGLAGAPGETQYF | TGCGCCAGCAGCTTAGGACTAGCGGGAGCCCCGGGTGAGACCCAGTACTTC | few | TRBV5-1 | TRBD2 | TRBJ2-5
CASSRTSRTYEQYF | TGTGCCAGCAGTCGGACTAGCAGAACCTACGAGCAGTACTTC | - | TRBV6-2/TRBV6-3 | TRBD2 | TRBJ2-7
CASSVAGGWVTDTQYF | TGTGCCAGCAGCGTAGCGGGGGGGTGGGTCACAGATACGCAGTATTTT | few | TRBV9 | TRBD2 | TRBJ2-3
CASGHLAQGDNQETQYF | TGTGCCAGCGGTCACCTTGCACAGGGGGACAACCAAGAGACCCAGTACTTC | - | TRBV28 | TRBD1 | TRBJ2-5
CSAQVAGGIPETQYF | TGCAGCGCCCAGGTAGCGGGGGGGATTCCAGAGACCCAGTACTTC | few | TRBV29-1 | TRBD2 | TRBJ2-5
CASSWTTGPTGELFF | TGCGCCAGCAGCTGGACGACAGGCCCTACCGGGGAGCTGTTTTTT | - | TRBV5-1 | - | TRBJ2-2
CASSLAEDSNQPQHF | TGCGCCAGCAGCTTGGCGGAGGATAGCAATCAGCCCCAGCATTTT | few | TRBV5-1 | - | TRBJ1-5
CASSSEGLGHNEQFF | TGTGCCAGCAGTTCGGAGGGACTAGGACACAATGAGCAGTTCTTC | - | TRBV28 | TRBD2 | TRBJ2-1
CASRERRNTGELFF | TGTGCCAGCCGGGAGCGTCGGAACACCGGGGAGCTGTTTTTT | few | TRBV11-2 | - | TRBJ2-2
CASSIPYIGQGAVGELFF | TGTGCCAGTAGTATTCCCTACATTGGACAGGGGGCTGTCGGGGAGCTGTTTTTT | - | TRBV19 | TRBD1 | TRBJ2-2
CASSKAGTGRTYEQYF | TGTGCCAGCAGCAAGGCCGGGACAGGGAGAACCTACGAGCAGTACTTC | - | TRBV21-1 | - | TRBJ2-7
CSVEGVSGEIVAYEQYF | TGCAGCGTTGAAGGAGTTAGCGGGGAAATTGTAGCGTACGAGCAGTACTTC | - | TRBV29-1 | TRBD2 | TRBJ2-7
CSARSITGQEDYEQYF | TGCAGTGCTAGATCGATCACGGGGCAAGAAGACTACGAGCAGTACTTC | - | TRBV20-1 | - | TRBJ2-7
CASSSPGTAQFEAFF | TGTGCCAGCAGCTCCCCCGGGACAGCGCAGTTTGAAGCTTTCTTT | - | TRBV7-9 | TRBD1 | TRBJ1-1
CASSLVRNEQYF | TGTGCCAGCAGTTTGGTTAGAAACGAGCAGTACTTC | - | TRBV28 | - | TRBJ2-7
CATRTLAGGPDNEQFF | TGTGCCACCAGGACTCTAGCGGGAGGGCCTGACAATGAGCAGTTCTTC | - | TRBV15 | TRBD2 | TRBJ2-1
CASSLVMSSFNEQFF | TGTGCCAGCAGCTTGGTTATGTCTAGTTTCAATGAGCAGTTCTTC | - | TRBV7-2 | - | TRBJ2-1
CASSYLKRTGGTDTQYF | TGTGCCAGCAGTTACCTAAAAAGGACAGGGGGCACAGATACGCAGTATTTT | - | TRBV6-5 | TRBD1 | TRBJ2-3
CASSQDSLAEQETQYF | TGCGCCAGCAGCCAAGATTCGCTAGCGGAGCAAGAGACCCAGTACTTC | few | TRBV4-3 | TRBD2 | TRBJ2-5
CASSNQGFGTDTQYF | TGTGCCAGCAGCAATCAGGGATTCGGCACAGATACGCAGTATTTT | few | TRBV5-5 | - | TRBJ2-3
CASSLWTTHYGYTF | TGTGCCAGCAGTTTGTGGACGACTCACTATGGCTACACCTTC | few | TRBV12-3/TRBV12-4 | - | TRBJ1-2
CSVGRQLGDTQYF | TGCAGCGTTGGTCGACAGCTTGGGGATACGCAGTATTTT | - | TRBV29-1 | - | TRBJ2-3
CASSQDWGPGNTIYF | TGCGCCAGCAGCCAAGATTGGGGGCCGGGCAACACCATATATTTT | few | TRBV4-1 | - | TRBJ1-3
CASSTSWESSGEAFF | TGTGCCAGCAGCACCTCTTGGGAGAGTTCGGGTGAAGCTTTCTTT | few | TRBV9 | - | TRBJ1-1
CASSVASRGEQYF | TGTGCCAGCAGCGTAGCGTCTAGGGGGGAGCAGTACTTC | few | TRBV9 | - | TRBJ2-7
CASSGGDTAYEQYF | TGTGCCAGCAGCGGTGGGGACACAGCCTACGAGCAGTACTTC | - | TRBV9 | - | TRBJ2-7
CATAAGTGVWSEAFF | TGCGCCACCGCGGCCGGGACAGGGGTCTGGAGCGAAGCTTTCTTT | once | TRBV4-1 | TRBD1 | TRBJ1-1